One and the same sample provided the 32 T cell receptor beta chains below, sequenced in a study of Graves' ophthalmopathy and Graves' hyperthyroidism. CDR3 regions of TCR beta were amplified from RNA transcripts. Amplification began with first-round RT-PCR using HTBI primers, then second-round multiplex PCR was performed. TCRdb re-called the multiplex PCR reads with MiXCR, one entry per CDR3 protein. The data hold about 410,000 distinct CDR3 sequences, with approximately 16% observed a single time. The sample consisted of peripheral blood. These receptors all come from a woman younger than 35 with Graves' ophthalmopathy.

This rearrangement joins TRBV6-5 to TRBJ1-5; 11 positions match TRBD1. V trimming: 4 bases; J trimming: 7 bases; junction bases outside the gene matches: 9. The germline V gene has CDR1 MNHEY and CDR2 SVGAGI. This CDR3 comprises 16 residues. This chain's CDR3 is CASSSAGQGASQPQHF. The CDR3, as DNA: TGTGCCAGCAGTTCAGCTGGACAGGGGGCAAGCCAGCCCCAGCATTTT.

The V gene is TRBV9, the J gene TRBJ2-5, with a possible D match to TRBD2 (7 bases). Trimming shortened V by 4 bases and J by 5 bases, and 21 bases separated the two germline ends. The CDR3 extends over 16 amino acids. The germline gives CDR1 SGDLS, CDR2 YYNGEE. This chain's CDR3 is CASSRALGGAEETQYF. The DNA of the CDR3 is TGTGCCAGCAGCCGCGCGCTGGGGGGGGCGGAGGAGACCCAGTACTTC.

This clonotype was picked up many times. Given a much more abundant clone one base away, this may be a read error. This chain connects TRBV6-2 or TRBV6-3 to TRBJ2-7; no clear D gene. This CDR3 contains 13 residues. Germline loops: CDR1 MNHEY, CDR2 SVGEGT. CDR3 in amino acids: CACSYVGKGEQYF. CDR3 coding DNA: TGTGCCTGCAGTTACGTGGGCAAGGGCGAGCAGTACTTC.

Many counts were recorded for this clonotype. This sequence joins TRBV28 and TRBJ2-7; no clear D. Germline V gives CDR1 MDHEN, CDR2 SYDVKM. The CDR3 is made up of 15 amino acids. With 3 bases removed from V and 2 bases from J, the gap between germline ends came to 14 bases. As DNA, the CDR3 is TGTGCCAGCAGTTTGGCTGGCGGAACCACCTACGAGCAGTACTTC. Protein product: CASSLAGGTTYEQYF.

There are many counts of this clonotype. This rearrangement joins TRBV28 to TRBJ2-5, with D possibly TRBD1 on 6 matching bases. The V gene's germline CDR1 is MDHEN and CDR2 SYDVKM. CDR3 length: 14 residues. Trimming stripped 5 bases from V and 6 bases from J, with 16 bases between. DNA for the CDR3: TGTGCCAGCAGTCGGGGCGACAGGAGGAAGACCCAGTACTTC. As protein: CASSRGDRRKTQYF.

This clonotype has only a few counts. CDR3 in amino acids: CASSLLAGEYEQYF. The DNA for the CDR3 is TGTGCCAGCAGTTTATTGGCAGGGGAGTACGAGCAGTACTTC. This chain joins TRBV7-9 and TRBJ2-7, with D perhaps TRBD1 (6 bases). Germline V gene sequence: CDR1 SEHNR, CDR2 FQNEAQ (reference sequence). V was clipped by 6 bases and J by 4 bases, with 16 bases between them. CDR3 length: 14 residues.

This clonotype was seen at least ten times. The chain couples TRBV9 to TRBJ2-7; 11 nucleotides align to TRBD1. The CDR3 consists of 15 residues. V lost 2 bases to trimming and J lost 2 bases; unmatched junction nucleotides: 3. Germline assignment: CDR1 SGDLS and CDR2 YYNGEE. In DNA, the CDR3 is TGTGCCAGCAGCGTCACGGGACAGGGGGCCTACGAGCAGTACTTC. Amino acids: CASSVTGQGAYEQYF.

This clonotype was detected ten times or more. This chain joins TRBV11-2 and TRBJ1-1, with D unresolved. Trimming removed 2 bases at V and 3 bases at J, with 13 bases between. Germline CDR1 and CDR2: SGHAT and FQNNGV. This CDR3 region has 15 residues. The CDR3 sequence: CASSLTTRGDTEAFF. DNA for the CDR3: TGTGCCAGCAGCTTAACCACGAGAGGTGACACTGAAGCTTTCTTT.

This clonotype was found many times. The chain is built from TRBV11-2 and TRBJ1-3; D possibly corresponds to TRBD1 (5 bases). The germline V gene encodes CDR1 SGHAT and CDR2 FQNNGV. With 5 bases removed from V and 0 bases from J, the gap between germline ends came to 14 bases. The CDR3 has 16 amino acids. The CDR3 protein is CASSPAGGTSGNTIYF. The CDR3 coding sequence is TGTGCCAGCAGCCCGGCCGGTGGGACCTCTGGAAACACCATATATTTT.

This clonotype was seen ten or more times. The gene calls are TRBV19 and TRBJ2-7, with D maybe TRBD2 (6 bases). Trimming cost V 3 bases and J 0 bases, with 12 bases left between them. The CDR3 length is 15 residues. The V gene's germline CDR1 is LNHDA and CDR2 SQIVND (reference sequence). The DNA of the CDR3 is TGTGCCAGTAGTATGTCTCCTAGCGACTCCTACGAGCAGTACTTC. It codes for CASSMSPSDSYEQYF.

This clonotype was seen ten or more times. This chain links TRBV19 with TRBJ2-2; TRBD1 is a possible D gene (6 bases). The CDR3 contains 12 residues. Germline CDR1 is LNHDA and CDR2 is SQIVND (reference sequence). V dropped 6 bases and J dropped 6 bases, with 8 bases sitting between them. The CDR3: CASSRGSGELFF. Written as DNA, the CDR3 is TGTGCCAGTAGCAGGGGATCCGGGGAGCTGTTTTTT.

The gene calls are TRBV12-3 or TRBV12-4 and TRBJ2-7; D perhaps matches TRBD1 (5 bases). Trimming stripped 2 bases from V and 7 bases from J, with 15 bases between. This CDR3 has 14 amino acids. This CDR3 is CASSLRLGQGEQYF. DNA for the CDR3: TGTGCCAGCAGTTTAAGATTAGGGCAGGGAGAGCAGTACTTC.

This clonotype was found many times. The J gene is TRBJ1-5, the V gene TRBV20-1; D is unclear. The CDR3 is made up of 13 amino acids. The V and J ends lost 0 bases and 5 bases respectively, with 8 bases between them. Germline CDR1 reads DFQATT; CDR2 reads SNEGSKA (reference sequence). CDR3: CSARDTAYQPQHF. The CDR3, as DNA: TGCAGTGCTAGAGATACGGCCTATCAGCCCCAGCATTTT.

A few counts support this clonotype. The V gene is TRBV6-2 or TRBV6-3, the J gene TRBJ1-1, with D unresolved. The CDR3 is 12 residues long. Germline CDR1 is MNHEY and CDR2 is SVGEGT. V shed 0 bases and J shed 11 bases, with 10 bases lying between them. The CDR3 coding sequence is TGTGCCAGCAGTTACTCAGGCAGTCCCGCTTTCTTT. Translation: CASSYSGSPAFF.

This clonotype was seen many times. This sequence joins TRBV12-3 or TRBV12-4 and TRBJ2-5; 11 bases agree with TRBD2. This CDR3 spans 17 amino acids. The junction had 17 bases not matched to a gene; V was cut back by 6 bases and J by 8 bases. CDR3 in DNA: TGTGCCAGCAGCAGTCGGGGGACTAGCGGAGACCTAGAAACCCAGTACTTC. It yields the protein CASSSRGTSGDLETQYF.

This clonotype has ten or more counts. The rearrangement joins TRBV28 to TRBJ2-2; D uncertain. V was trimmed by 2 bases and J by 0 bases, leaving 10 bases between them. In germline, CDR1 is MDHEN, CDR2 SYDVKM. This CDR3 is built from 16 residues. The CDR3 bases are TGTGCCAGCAGTTTAGGCTCCGTCGCGAACACCGGGGAGCTGTTTTTT. Translation: CASSLGSVANTGELFF.

At least ten counts were recorded for this clonotype. CDR3 region: CASSQTGRRTDEQYF. CDR3 sequence (DNA): TGCGCCAGCAGCCAAACCGGCAGAAGAACGGACGAGCAGTACTTC. The J gene is TRBJ2-7, the V gene TRBV4-1; the D is unclear. V dropped 2 bases and J dropped 5 bases, with 16 bases sitting between them. The CDR3 is 15 residues long. The germline gives CDR1 MGHRA, CDR2 YSYEKL.

This clonotype was picked up many times. The gene calls are TRBV20-1 and TRBJ1-1, with unresolved D. V was shortened by 2 bases and J by 6 bases, with 13 bases between the two germline ends. Germline loops: CDR1 DFQATT, CDR2 SNEGSKA (reference sequence). This CDR3 has 13 residues. The CDR3 loop reads CSARRPGSPEAFF. The CDR3 DNA reads TGCAGTGCTAGACGACCTGGGAGCCCTGAAGCTTTCTTT.

The genes are TRBV12-3 or TRBV12-4 and TRBJ2-5; D might be TRBD1 (5 bases). This CDR3 is 13 amino acids long. Between the trimmed V and J ends, which lost 7 bases and 5 bases, there was a span of 14 bases. The DNA for the CDR3 is TGTGCCAGCAACGACAGAAAAGAGGAGACCCAGTACTTC. It specifies CASNDRKEETQYF.

This clonotype was seen many times. The genes are TRBV5-6 and TRBJ2-2; D gene uncertain. Trimming pared 2 bases from V and 6 bases from J, leaving 8 bases between. The CDR3 loop spans 13 amino acids. CDR1 and CDR2 (germline): SGHDT, YYEEEE. The CDR3 DNA follows: TGTGCCAGCAGCTTAGCCGCGGCCGGGGAGCTGTTTTTT. It translates to CASSLAAAGELFF.

This clonotype was detected ten times or more. The gene calls are TRBV6-1 and TRBJ1-2; D remains ambiguous. This CDR3 has 13 residues. V lost 5 bases and J lost 4, with 11 bases in between. Germline lookup yields CDR1 MNHNS and CDR2 SASEGT. The CDR3 coding sequence is TGTGCCAGCAGTCATGACATCCCCTATGGCTACACCTTC. Protein sequence: CASSHDIPYGYTF.

This clonotype was counted many times. Written as DNA, the CDR3 is TGCGCCAGCAGCTTACGATATCCCGGGACAGGGGTGACTGAAGCTTTCTTT. It codes for CASSLRYPGTGVTEAFF. The chain carries TRBV4-1 and TRBJ1-1, with 10 nucleotides matching TRBD1. The V gene's germline CDR1 is MGHRA and CDR2 YSYEKL. This CDR3 is 17 amino acids long. The trim removed 5 bases at V and 5 bases at J, leaving 14 bases unmatched.

In its sample, this clonotype was seen a few times. The chain links TRBV6-1 to TRBJ2-7; D remains unclear. This CDR3 has 14 residues. Per the germline V gene, CDR1 is MNHNS and CDR2 is SASEGT. V was cut by 5 bases and J by 2 bases, with 13 bases left in between. The CDR3 reads CASSPSGPPYEQYF. The CDR3 DNA reads TGTGCCAGCAGTCCGTCCGGGCCCCCCTACGAGCAGTACTTC.

In this sample, this clonotype turned up many times. This sequence joins TRBV18 and TRBJ1-1; D ambiguous. Trimming took 1 base from V and 4 from J, leaving 10 bases between them. Per the germline V gene, CDR1 is KGHSH and CDR2 is LQKENI. The CDR3 totals 14 residues. The CDR3 sequence: CASSPLGGSTEAFF. As DNA, the CDR3 is TGTGCCAGCTCACCACTGGGCGGGTCCACTGAAGCTTTCTTT.

This clonotype has at least ten counts. The chain couples TRBV14 to TRBJ2-5, with D uncertain. The CDR3 extends over 15 amino acids. V dropped 3 bases and J dropped 0 bases, with 11 bases sitting between them. Germline assignment: CDR1 SGHDN and CDR2 FVKESK. CDR3 region: CASSHSHWYQETQYF. The CDR3 DNA sequence: TGTGCCAGCAGCCACTCTCACTGGTACCAAGAGACCCAGTACTTC. Full variable domain (rest looked up from reference TRBV14 and TRBJ2-5): EAGVTQFPSHSVIEKGQTVTLRCDPISGHDNLYWYRRVMGKEIKFLLHFVKESKQDESGMPNNRFLAERTGGTYSTLKVQPAELEDSGVYFCASSHSHWYQETQYFGPGTRLLVL.

This chain connects TRBV28 to TRBJ1-5; the D gene is possibly TRBD1 (5 bases). Germline V lookup: CDR1 MDHEN, CDR2 SYDVKM. Trimming took 5 bases from V and 4 from J, leaving 12 bases between them. The CDR3 consists of 14 residues. The CDR3 coding sequence is TGTGCCAGCAGTGTAGGGACCACTAATCAGCCCCAGCATTTT. Protein: CASSVGTTNQPQHF.

This clonotype was seen repeatedly, ten times or more. The chain is built from TRBV6-1 and TRBJ2-5, with 12 bases lining up with TRBD1. The germline CDR1 and CDR2 sequences are MNHNS and SASEGT. The ends lost 2 bases at V and 2 bases at J; junction bases unmatched: 15. CDR3 length equals 20 residues. The CDR3 region is CASSERPAGTGGPLQETQYF. In DNA form, the CDR3 reads TGTGCCAGCAGTGAACGACCCGCCGGGACAGGGGGCCCCTTACAAGAGACCCAGTACTTC.

Ten or more counts support this clonotype. The chain is built from TRBV6-4 and TRBJ2-5; 16 bases align to TRBD2. Per the germline V gene, CDR1 is MRHNA and CDR2 is SNTAGT. V shed 8 bases, J shed 4 bases, and the junction held 16 bases outside the gene matches. The CDR3 consists of 19 residues. The CDR3 DNA reads TGTGCCAGCGGTCTCGCTTCGGGACTAGCGGGGGGGCCGGGAGAGACCCAGTACTTC. Protein: CASGLASGLAGGPGETQYF.

This clonotype was picked up many times. This chain links TRBV6-2 or TRBV6-3 with TRBJ2-5; possible D gene TRBD2, 5 bases. This CDR3 has 13 residues. Trimming pared 10 bases from V and 4 bases from J, leaving 16 bases between. Germline CDR1 reads MNHEY; CDR2 reads SVGEGT. The CDR3 here is CAINRGLRETQYF. In nucleotides, the CDR3 is TGTGCCATCAACCGGGGTCTCCGAGAGACCCAGTACTTC.

The sample holds a few counts of this clonotype. This rearrangement joins TRBV4-1 to TRBJ1-5; TRBD1 matches at 9 bases. V lost 4 bases, J lost 6 bases, and 7 bases stayed unmatched. Germline V lookup: CDR1 MGHRA, CDR2 YSYEKL. The CDR3 contains 15 residues. The CDR3 is CASSLTGTGTQPQHF. In nucleotides, the CDR3 is TGCGCCAGCAGCCTAACCGGGACAGGGACTCAGCCCCAGCATTTT.

This clonotype was detected many times. The CDR3 sequence: CASSLQPGTGVSANYGYTF. The CDR3, as DNA: TGTGCCAGCAGCTTACAACCCGGGACAGGGGTTTCAGCTAACTATGGCTACACCTTC. The V call is TRBV11-2, the J call TRBJ1-2, with 10 positions matching TRBD1. This CDR3 contains 19 residues. V lost 2 bases to trimming and J lost 0 bases; unmatched junction nucleotides: 12. Germline CDR1 SGHAT, CDR2 FQNNGV. The entire variable domain, with the rest obtained from reference TRBV11-2 and TRBJ1-2, is as follows: EAGVAQSPRYKIIEKRQSVAFWCNPISGHATLYWYQQILGQGPKLLIQFQNNGVVDDSQLPKDRFSAERLKGVDSTLKIQPAKLEDSAVYLCASSLQPGTGVSANYGYTFGSGTRLTVV.

This clonotype has a count of ten or more. The chain links TRBV6-5 to TRBJ2-6; D not certain. This CDR3 has 16 amino acids. V was pared by 2 bases and J by 1 base, with 9 bases between. The germline CDR1 and CDR2 sequences are MNHEY and SVGAGI. The CDR3 region is CASSYGQGSGANVLTF. The DNA for the CDR3 is TGTGCCAGCAGTTACGGGCAAGGGTCTGGGGCCAACGTCCTGACTTTC.